These 32 T cell receptor beta chains were all obtained from the same sample, sequenced in a study of blood T cell repertoires in COVID-19. Here immunoSEQ multiplex PCR was the method, and the copy in TCRdb shows in-frame clones only, minus some. The sample has 87,000 or so clones, around 90% seen once. The sequenced sample consisted of peripheral blood. All receptors derive from a man of 80 years or more with acute or convalescent COVID-19.

The chain links TRBV27 to TRBJ1-6; the D is unclear. Germline V gives CDR1 MNHEY, CDR2 SMNVEV (reference sequence). The V and J ends lost 2 bases and 7 bases respectively, with 15 bases between them. CDR3 length equals 16 residues. For the CDR3, the DNA is TGTGCCAGCAGTTTAGCCGGGGTAGGAAAAAATTCACCCCTCCACTTT. It is translated as CASSLAGVGKNSPLHF.

This clone has a single count. The V and J genes are TRBV5-4 and TRBJ2-3; 7 positions agree with TRBD1. The CDR3 is made up of 15 amino acids. Germline CDR1 and CDR2: SGHNT and YYREEE (reference sequence). J was trimmed by 2 bases and V by 0 bases; bases with no gene match: 3. For the CDR3, the DNA is TGTGCCAGCAGCTTGGGCAGGGGGATCACAGATACGCAGTATTTT. Translating gives CASSLGRGITDTQYF.

In this sample, this clone turned up once. The genes are TRBV7-9 and TRBJ2-2, with D tentatively TRBD2 (6 bases). From germline, CDR1 is SEHNR and CDR2 FQNEAQ (reference sequence). Trimming removed 6 bases from V and 0 bases from J, with 17 bases in between. The CDR3 spans 17 residues. CDR3 sequence reads: CASRHRDSKTNTGELFF. In DNA form, the CDR3 reads TGTGCCAGCAGGCACCGGGACTCGAAAACGAACACCGGGGAGCTGTTTTTT.

DNA for the CDR3: TGCGCCAGCAGCACGGACAGCCAGTATGGCTACACCTTC. Residues: CASSTDSQYGYTF. The rearrangement links TRBV5-1 to TRBJ1-2; D is perhaps TRBD1 (6 bases). The CDR3 totals 13 residues. Germline V gene data show CDR1 as SGHRS and CDR2 as YFSETQ. The germline V and J ends were trimmed by 4 bases and 5 bases, with 12 bases remaining between them.

The chain is built from TRBV12-3 or TRBV12-4 and TRBJ1-1; D is possibly TRBD1 (6 bases). The CDR3 is 13 residues long. V shed 0 bases and J shed 11 bases, with 13 bases lying between them. The CDR3 loop is CASSLAGGEEAFF. The CDR3 region has the DNA TGTGCCAGCAGTTTAGCAGGGGGGGAAGAGGCTTTCTTT.

CDR3 bases: TGTGCCAGCAGCCCCGGACAGGGGTCGGATGAGCAGTACTTC. Protein: CASSPGQGSDEQYF. The chain recombines TRBV5-6 with TRBJ2-7; TRBD1 matches 9 bases. The germline V gene has CDR1 SGHDT and CDR2 YYEEEE. The CDR3 extends over 14 amino acids. Losses at the gene ends were 4 bases for V and 7 bases for J; bases not matched to a gene: 9.

The rearrangement uses TRBV5-6 and TRBJ2-5, with 8 bases matching TRBD1. Trimming took 5 bases from V and 5 from J; bases not matched to a gene: 5. The CDR3 is 13 residues long. Germline V gives CDR1 SGHDT, CDR2 YYEEEE. The CDR3, as DNA: TGTGCCAGCAGTACAGGGGGGTGGGAGACCCAGTACTTC. This codes for CASSTGGWETQYF.

The rearrangement links TRBV27 to TRBJ1-2; D is possibly TRBD1 (6 bases). This CDR3 has 17 residues. CDR1 is MNHEY and CDR2 is SMNVEV in the germline V gene (reference sequence). The V gene lost 3 bases and the J gene lost 4 bases, with 21 bases spanning the gap. The CDR3 bases are TGTGCCAGCAGTTTGGGAGCCTGGGGAGGGGGGGGCTATGGCTACACCTTC. Amino acid sequence: CASSLGAWGGGGYGYTF.

V is TRBV3-1 (or the pseudogene TRBV3-2) and J is TRBJ2-3; 14 nucleotides agree with TRBD2. Germline assignment: CDR1 LGHDT and CDR2 YNNKEL (reference sequence). The CDR3 loop spans 17 amino acids. The V segment lost 0 bases and the J segment 3 bases; nucleotides outside the gene matches: 2. The CDR3 nucleotides read TGTGCCAGCAGCCAAGACCGGACTAGCGGGGGGACAGATACGCAGTATTTT. It is translated as CASSQDRTSGGTDTQYF.

The V and J genes are TRBV19 and TRBJ2-1; TRBD2 aligns across 14 bases. This CDR3 region has 19 residues. Looked up from germline, CDR1 is LNHDA and CDR2 is SQIVND (reference sequence). V gave up 5 bases and J gave up 0 bases; unmatched junction bases: 9. For the CDR3, the DNA is TGTGCCAGTAGTCCCTGGGGACTAGCGGGAGAAGGCTCCTACAATGAGCAGTTCTTC. This sequence encodes CASSPWGLAGEGSYNEQFF.

This chain connects TRBV7-3 to TRBJ1-1; D is unclear. V dropped 5 bases and J dropped 5 bases, with 12 bases sitting between them. CDR3 length: 13 amino acids. Looked up from germline, CDR1 is SGHTA and CDR2 is FQGTGA. The CDR3 DNA sequence: TGTGCCAGCAGCACTCGGTGGGCAACTGAAGCTTTCTTT. Translation gives CASSTRWATEAFF. The whole variable domain, filled in from reference TRBV7-3 and TRBJ1-1, reads GAGVSQTPSNKVTEKGKYVELRCDPISGHTALYWYRQSLGQGPEFLIYFQGTGAADDSGLPNDRFFAVRPEGSVSTLKIQRTERGDSAVYLCASSTRWATEAFFGQGTRLTVV.

The gene calls are TRBV4-3 and TRBJ1-4; weak D call: TRBD1 (5 bases). Trimming removed 1 base at V and 0 bases at J, with 6 bases between. CDR1 and CDR2 from the germline V gene are LGHNA and YSLEER. The CDR3 runs to 15 residues. CDR3 nucleotides: TGCGCCAGCAGCCAAGCGACAGCAACTAATGAAAAACTGTTTTTT. Residues: CASSQATATNEKLFF.

Only one count was recorded for this clone. J is TRBJ1-1 and V is TRBV5-6; 8 bases agree with TRBD1. Germline loops: CDR1 SGHDT, CDR2 YYEEEE. V lost 3 bases, J lost 4 bases, and 5 bases stayed unmatched. This CDR3 is 14 amino acids long. CDR3 in amino acids: CASSSPGGGTEAFF. CDR3 nucleotides: TGTGCCAGCAGCTCTCCAGGGGGCGGCACTGAAGCTTTCTTT. Combining the CDR3 with reference TRBV5-6 and TRBJ1-1 gives the whole variable domain DAGVTQSPTHLIKTRGQQVTLRCSPKSGHDTVSWYQQALGQGPQFIFQYYEEEERQRGNFPDRFSGHQFPNYSSELNVNALLLGDSALYLCASSSPGGGTEAFFGQGTRLTVV.

The V call is TRBV9, the J call TRBJ2-7; TRBD2 matches 11 bases. Losses at the gene ends were 2 bases for V and 5 bases for J; bases not matched to a gene: 3. Germline lookup yields CDR1 SGDLS and CDR2 YYNGEE. There are 14 residues in the CDR3. For the CDR3, the DNA is TGTGCCAGCAGCGTGCTAGCGGGAGGTCACGAGCAGTACTTC. Protein product: CASSVLAGGHEQYF.

The rearrangement joins TRBV9 to TRBJ1-1; 8 bases fit TRBD1. V lost 4 bases and J lost 6; bases outside the gene matches: 8. There are 14 residues in the CDR3. From germline, CDR1 is SGDLS and CDR2 YYNGEE. The DNA for the CDR3 is TGTGCCAGCAGCCCCCAGGGGGCGTACGCTGAAGCTTTCTTT. Its protein is CASSPQGAYAEAFF.

This sequence joins TRBV2 and TRBJ2-2; a possible D gene is TRBD1 (6 bases). This CDR3 contains 14 residues. CDR1 and CDR2 (germline): SNHLY, FYNNEI. V lost 8 bases and J 3 bases, leaving 13 bases between the germline ends. The CDR3 sequence is CASALGQYTGELFF. CDR3 nucleotides: TGTGCCAGCGCCCTCGGACAGTACACCGGGGAGCTGTTTTTT.

V is TRBV6-1 and J is TRBJ1-1; 8 nucleotides line up with TRBD1. Germline V gene sequence: CDR1 MNHNS, CDR2 SASEGT. The CDR3 runs 16 residues. Germline trimming cut 2 bases from V and 10 bases from J; bases unmatched to any gene: 15. The CDR3 region is CASSERRPGQGSGAFF. The CDR3 DNA reads TGTGCCAGCAGTGAACGACGACCTGGACAGGGCTCTGGAGCTTTCTTT.

This chain links TRBV10-2 with TRBJ2-1, with 8 bases fitting TRBD2. V shed 4 bases and J 3 bases; nucleotides not matched to a gene: 5. The CDR3 runs to 15 residues. Germline assignment: CDR1 WSHSY and CDR2 SAAADI. CDR3: CASSVRGGFYNEQFF. In DNA, the CDR3 is TGCGCCAGCAGTGTACGGGGGGGGTTCTACAATGAGCAGTTCTTC.

J is TRBJ1-2 and V is TRBV5-1; D unclear. The germline V gene encodes CDR1 SGHRS and CDR2 YFSETQ. V was cut by 4 bases and J by 1 base, with 11 bases left in between. This CDR3 is 14 amino acids long. As DNA, the CDR3 is TGCGCCAGCAGCGAGTCAGGTGGTAACTATGGCTACACCTTC. Translation gives CASSESGGNYGYTF.

The rearrangement links TRBV9 to TRBJ2-1; 7 positions match TRBD2. Trimming removed 4 bases from V and 10 bases from J; junction bases left unmatched: 11. The CDR3 extends over 14 amino acids. Per germline, CDR1 SGDLS and CDR2 YYNGEE. The chain's CDR3 is CASSPRTRLSEQFF. The CDR3 DNA follows: TGTGCCAGCAGCCCAAGGACTAGACTAAGCGAGCAGTTCTTC.

This sequence joins TRBV6-6 and TRBJ2-1; tentatively, D is TRBD2 (5 bases). CDR1 MNHNY and CDR2 SVGAGI come from the germline V gene (reference sequence). Trimming took 11 bases from V and 8 from J, leaving 16 bases between them. The CDR3 consists of 12 residues. The CDR3 region has the DNA TGTGCCGCCACGGGAAGGTCGTATGAGCAGTTCTTC. Protein: CAATGRSYEQFF.

The chain recombines TRBV7-2 with TRBJ1-4; TRBD1 matches at 7 bases. This CDR3 region has 16 residues. With V trimmed by 5 bases and J by 4 bases, 10 bases remained unmatched. In germline, CDR1 is SGHTA, CDR2 FQGNSA. CDR3: CASSLMTGTGNEKLFF. CDR3 coding DNA: TGTGCCAGCAGCCTGATGACAGGGACGGGTAATGAAAAACTGTTTTTT.

CDR3 region: CASSNPREREPYEQYF. The CDR3 nucleotides are TGTGCCAGCAGCAATCCTCGTGAGCGGGAGCCCTACGAGCAGTACTTC. The chain joins TRBV6-9 to TRBJ2-7, with 8 bases that match TRBD2. This CDR3 has 16 residues. From germline, CDR1 is MNHGY and CDR2 SVAAGI. V lost 6 bases to trimming and J lost 2 bases; unmatched junction nucleotides: 12.

The chain recombines TRBV5-4 with TRBJ1-4; no reliable D call. The CDR3 consists of 16 residues. The V and J ends lost 0 bases and 5 bases respectively, with 14 bases between them. Germline V gene lookup returns CDR1 SGHNT and CDR2 YYREEE (reference sequence). CDR3 region: CASSLGFAELNEKLFF. CDR3 sequence (DNA): TGTGCCAGCAGCTTGGGATTCGCGGAACTAAATGAAAAACTGTTTTTT.

This chain connects TRBV5-1 to TRBJ1-2; D unresolved. Germline CDR1 SGHRS, CDR2 YFSETQ. The CDR3 consists of 15 residues. V shed 0 bases and J shed 1 base, with 10 bases lying between them. The CDR3 region is CASSLGQFDNYGYTF. The DNA of the CDR3 is TGCGCCAGCAGCTTGGGTCAGTTCGATAACTATGGCTACACCTTC. The variable domain in full, completed from reference TRBV5-1 and TRBJ1-2, reads KAGVTQTPRYLIKTRGQQVTLSCSPISGHRSVSWYQQTPGQGLQFLFEYFSETQRNKGNFPGRFSGRQFSNSRSEMNVSTLELGDSALYLCASSLGQFDNYGYTFGSGTRLTVV.

The genes are TRBV7-9 and TRBJ1-3; D perhaps matches TRBD1 (5 bases). Germline V lookup: CDR1 SEHNR, CDR2 FQNEAQ (reference sequence). CDR3 length equals 15 residues. Trimming removed 3 bases from V and 4 bases from J, with 13 bases in between. This CDR3 is CASSFYQGGGNTIYF. The DNA of the CDR3 is TGTGCCAGCAGCTTTTATCAGGGAGGAGGAAACACCATATATTTT.

V and J are TRBV9 and TRBJ2-3, with D maybe TRBD2 (7 bases). CDR3 length: 17 amino acids. Trimming took off 0 bases at V and 3 bases at J, with 17 bases between the two ends. Germline loops: CDR1 SGDLS, CDR2 YYNGEE. The CDR3 spells CASSVESGGGVTDTQYF. CDR3 in DNA: TGTGCCAGCAGCGTAGAGTCCGGAGGGGGGGTGACAGATACGCAGTATTTT.

The rearrangement links TRBV7-8 to TRBJ2-7; a weak D match, TRBD1 (6 bases). Per the germline V gene, CDR1 is SGHVS and CDR2 is FQNEAQ. This CDR3 contains 14 residues. The V gene lost 5 bases and the J gene lost 0 bases, with 11 bases spanning the gap. CDR3 residues: CASSETGSSYEQYF. Here the CDR3 DNA reads TGTGCCAGCAGCGAGACAGGAAGCTCCTACGAGCAGTACTTC.

The chain links TRBV7-2 to TRBJ1-6; 10 bases line up with TRBD1. From germline, CDR1 is SGHTA and CDR2 FQGNSA. V lost 3 bases, J lost 8 bases, and 1 base stayed unmatched. The CDR3 contains 14 residues. CDR3 amino acids: CASSLGQGYSPLHF. The DNA of the CDR3 is TGTGCCAGCAGCTTGGGACAGGGGTATTCACCCCTCCACTTT. Looking up the rest from reference TRBV7-2 and TRBJ1-6 gives the full variable domain: GAGVSQSPSNKVTEKGKDVELRCDPISGHTALYWYRQSLGQGLEFLIYFQGNSAPDKSGLPSDRFSAERTGGSVSTLTIQRTQQEDSAVYLCASSLGQGYSPLHFGNGTRLTVT.

The chain is built from TRBV5-4 and TRBJ2-7; 7 bases match TRBD2. Losses at the gene ends were 3 bases for V and 1 base for J; bases not matched to a gene: 10. Germline V lookup: CDR1 SGHNT, CDR2 YYREEE (reference sequence). The CDR3 runs to 16 residues. The CDR3 here is CASSSSVGGVSYEQYF. The CDR3 nucleotides are TGTGCCAGCAGCTCCTCCGTTGGGGGGGTTTCCTACGAGCAGTACTTC.

The chain carries TRBV24-1 and TRBJ1-1, with D tentatively TRBD1 (5 bases). Trimming stripped 4 bases from V and 5 bases from J, with 10 bases between. CDR1 KGHDR and CDR2 SFDVKD come from the germline V gene. The CDR3 is 13 residues long. The CDR3 coding sequence is TGTGCCACCAGTGAGGACATGGGAACTGAAGCTTTCTTT. This sequence encodes CATSEDMGTEAFF.

This clone occurred once. Other DNA sequences within the sample encode an identical CDR3. The V call is TRBV9, the J call TRBJ1-2, with unresolved D. V shed 0 bases and J shed 3 bases, with 6 bases lying between them. The CDR3 runs 13 residues. Germline V gene sequence: CDR1 SGDLS, CDR2 YYNGEE. CDR3 amino acids: CASSVGGDYGYTF. DNA for the CDR3: TGTGCCAGCAGCGTAGGCGGGGACTATGGCTACACCTTC. The complete variable domain, with remaining parts taken from reference TRBV9 and TRBJ1-2, reads DSGVTQTPKHLITATGQRVTLRCSPRSGDLSVYWYQQSLDQGLQFLIQYYNGEERAKGNILERFSAQQFPDLHSELNLSSLELGDSALYFCASSVGGDYGYTFGSGTRLTVV.